The present TCR beta chain was sequenced within a study of T cell changes during pregnancy in multiple sclerosis. With V trimmed by 0 bases and J by 2 bases, 16 bases remained unmatched. From germline, CDR1 is SGHRS and CDR2 YFSETQ. This CDR3 has 22 amino acids. The data were produced by immunoSEQ multiplex PCR, yet TCRdb's version contains in-frame clones alone and is incomplete. Here the sample spans 60,000 to 75,000 clones, 90% to 95% being singletons. The TCR was taken from a female donor with multiple sclerosis, enrolled in a pregnancy study. The sample in question was peripheral blood, obtained after pregnancy. V gene TRBV5-1 combines with J gene TRBJ2-5; 16 positions agree with TRBD2. CDR3 in DNA: TGCGCCAGCAGCTTGGTGGGGACTAGCGGGAGGGCTATGGGGTCCCAGCAAGAGACCCAGTACTTC. Its translation: CASSLVGTSGRAMGSQQETQYF.